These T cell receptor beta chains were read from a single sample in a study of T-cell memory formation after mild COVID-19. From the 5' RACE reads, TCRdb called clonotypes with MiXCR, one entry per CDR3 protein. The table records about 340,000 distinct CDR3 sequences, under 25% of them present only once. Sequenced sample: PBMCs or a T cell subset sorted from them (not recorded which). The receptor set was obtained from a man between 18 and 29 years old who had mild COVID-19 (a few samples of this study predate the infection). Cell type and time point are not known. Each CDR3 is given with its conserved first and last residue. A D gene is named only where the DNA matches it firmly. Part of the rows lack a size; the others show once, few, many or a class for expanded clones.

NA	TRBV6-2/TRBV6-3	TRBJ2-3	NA	TGTGCCAGCAGTTACGGGGTAACAGATACGCAGTATTTT	CASSYGVTDTQYF
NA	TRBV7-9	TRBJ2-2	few	TGTGCTTCGACACAGACAACGAACACCGGGGAGCTGTTTTTT	CASTQTTNTGELFF
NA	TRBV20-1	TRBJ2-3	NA	TGCAGTGCCCAAACTATGACGAGCACAGATACGCAGTATTTT	CSAQTMTSTDTQYF
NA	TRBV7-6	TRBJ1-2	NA	TGTGCCAGCAGCTTAGCGAAGGGAACCTATGGCTACACCTTC	CASSLAKGTYGYTF
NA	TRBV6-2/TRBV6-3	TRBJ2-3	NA	TGTGCCAGCAGTTCCGACCCGCCAGATACGCAGTATTTT	CASSSDPPDTQYF
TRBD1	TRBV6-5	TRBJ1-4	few	TGTGCCAGCAGAGAGACAGGGGGACCAACTAATGAAAAACTGTTTTTT	CASRETGGPTNEKLFF
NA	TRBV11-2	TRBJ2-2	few	TGTGCCAGCAGCTTACAGCCCGTTTCCGGGGAGCTGTTTTTT	CASSLQPVSGELFF
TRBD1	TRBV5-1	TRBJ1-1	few	TGCGCCAGCAGCTACGACAGGGGGAGGACTGAAGCTTTCTTT	CASSYDRGRTEAFF
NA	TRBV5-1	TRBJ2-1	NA	TGCGCCAGCAGCTTTCCTAACATGAATGAGCAGTTCTTC	CASSFPNMNEQFF
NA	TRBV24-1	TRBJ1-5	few	TGTGCCACGCCTACCCCAGGGACGGGTTATAGCAATCAGCCCCAGCATTTT	CATPTPGTGYSNQPQHF
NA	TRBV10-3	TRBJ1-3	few	TGTGCCACCCAGGGCGCGAACACCATATATTTT	CATQGANTIYF
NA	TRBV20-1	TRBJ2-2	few	TGCAGTGCTAGGACTCAGGATGGGGTTTCAACCGGGGAGCTGTTTTTT	CSARTQDGVSTGELFF
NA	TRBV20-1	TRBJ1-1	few	TGCAGTGCTAGATTCATCGGACCGAACACTGAAGCTTTCTTT	CSARFIGPNTEAFF
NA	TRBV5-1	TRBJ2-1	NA	TGCGCCAGCAGCTTGGATGGACCCCACAATGAGCAGTTCTTC	CASSLDGPHNEQFF
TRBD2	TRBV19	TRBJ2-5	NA	TGTGCCAGTAGCCGCCGTCTAGCGGGGTCGTTGGAGACCCAGTACTTC	CASSRRLAGSLETQYF
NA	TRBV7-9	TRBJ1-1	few	TGTGCCAGCAGCTTAGACAGCAGGGCCTCTGGGCGTGCTTTCTTT	CASSLDSRASGRAFF
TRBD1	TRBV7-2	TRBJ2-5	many	TGTGCCAGCAGCCGGACAGGGGAGACCCAGTACTTC	CASSRTGETQYF
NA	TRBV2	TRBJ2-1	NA	TGTGCCAGCAGTGGGGCCGGATACTCCTACAATGAGCAGTTCTTC	CASSGAGYSYNEQFF
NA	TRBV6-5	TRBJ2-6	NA	TGTGCCAGCAGTTACTCGGGGGAGTCCAACGTCCTGACTTTC	CASSYSGESNVLTF
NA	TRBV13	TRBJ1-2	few	TGTGCCAGCTCCCTTCAGGCCTCCTATGGCTACACCTTC	CASSLQASYGYTF
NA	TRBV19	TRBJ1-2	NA	TGTGCCAGTAGTGAGCAGGGCTTCGGTGGCTACACCTTC	CASSEQGFGGYTF
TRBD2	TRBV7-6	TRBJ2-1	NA	TGTGCCAGCAGCTTAATAGCGGGGGGGGACAATGAGCAGTTCTTC	CASSLIAGGDNEQFF
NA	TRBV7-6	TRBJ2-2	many	TGTGCCAGCAGCCCCCGTGGGGCCGGGGAGCTGTTTTTT	CASSPRGAGELFF
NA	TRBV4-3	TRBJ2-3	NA	TGCGCCAGCAGCCAAGCTGGCGGGGGCACAGATACGCAGTATTTT	CASSQAGGGTDTQYF
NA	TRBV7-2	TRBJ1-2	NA	TGTGCCAGCAGCTCCTCCCCCCGGGCTTTCTATGGCTACACCTTC	CASSSSPRAFYGYTF
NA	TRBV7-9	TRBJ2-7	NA	TGTGCCAGCAGCTTACTCCGGGACGCAGACTTC	CASSLLRDADF
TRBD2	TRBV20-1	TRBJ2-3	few	TGCAGTGCTAGAGGGACTAGCGGGGGGCCAGATACGCAGTATTTT	CSARGTSGGPDTQYF
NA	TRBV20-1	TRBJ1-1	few	TGCAGTGCCTCCGATCCCACAACTGAAGCTTTCTTT	CSASDPTTEAFF
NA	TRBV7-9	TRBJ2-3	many	TGTGCCAGCAGCTTAGGTCGGGGGCCGACGGATACGCAGTATTTT	CASSLGRGPTDTQYF
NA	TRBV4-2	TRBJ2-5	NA	TGTGCCAGCAGCCACAGACAGGAGAGAGAGACCCAGTACTTC	CASSHRQERETQYF
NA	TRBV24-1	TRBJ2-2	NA	TGTGCCATTGCTACAGGCGCCGGGGAGCTGTTTTTT	CAIATGAGELFF
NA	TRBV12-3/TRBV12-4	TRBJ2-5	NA	TGTGCCAGCACCGCGGGGTGGTATGAGACCCAGTACTTC	CASTAGWYETQYF
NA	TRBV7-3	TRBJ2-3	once	TGTGCCAGCAGCTTAGGATCCCTAAGCGCAGATACGCAGTATTTT	CASSLGSLSADTQYF
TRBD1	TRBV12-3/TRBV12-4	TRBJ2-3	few	TGTGCCAGCAGCGCGGGGACAGGGGAAACAGATACGCAGTATTTT	CASSAGTGETDTQYF
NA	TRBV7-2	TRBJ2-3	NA	TGTGCCAGCAGCTTAACCGGGTCCCCCACAGATACGCAGTATTTT	CASSLTGSPTDTQYF
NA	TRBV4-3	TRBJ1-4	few	TGCGCCAGCAGCCGAGGGTCGATTGCAACTAATGAAAAACTGTTTTTT	CASSRGSIATNEKLFF
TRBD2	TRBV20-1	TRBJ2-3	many	TGCAGTGCAATGAGTATAGCGGGGGGGCCGGTACCAGATACGCAGTATTTT	CSAMSIAGGPVPDTQYF
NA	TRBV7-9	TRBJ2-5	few	TGTGCCAGCAGCTTAGCACACGGCGTTGAGACCCAGTACTTC	CASSLAHGVETQYF
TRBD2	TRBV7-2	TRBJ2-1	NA	TGTGCCAGCAGCTCCCAAGCGGGGAGGGCCAATGAGCAGTTCTTC	CASSSQAGRANEQFF
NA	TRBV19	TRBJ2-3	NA	TGTGCCAGTAGTATCCCCCCAGATACGCAGTATTTT	CASSIPPDTQYF
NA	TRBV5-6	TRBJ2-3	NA	TGTGCCAGCAGCCGGGGTGGGGATACGCAGTATTTT	CASSRGGDTQYF
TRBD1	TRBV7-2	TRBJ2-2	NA	TGTGCCAGCAGCTCGAGGACAGGCACCGGGGAGCTGTTTTTT	CASSSRTGTGELFF
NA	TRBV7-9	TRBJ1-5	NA	TGTGCCAGCAGCTTTTGGGACACGAATCAGCCCCAGCATTTT	CASSFWDTNQPQHF
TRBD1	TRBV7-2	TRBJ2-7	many	TGTGCCAGCAGCCTCCGGGACAGACTCTACGAGCAGTACTTC	CASSLRDRLYEQYF
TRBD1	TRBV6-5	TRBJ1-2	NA	TGTGCCAGCAGTTACGGGACAGGGGTAAACTATGGCTACACCTTC	CASSYGTGVNYGYTF
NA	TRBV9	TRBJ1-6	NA	TGTGCCAGCAGCGTAGCTCCTTCGCCGGACAGCGCTAATTCACCCCTCCACTTT	CASSVAPSPDSANSPLHF
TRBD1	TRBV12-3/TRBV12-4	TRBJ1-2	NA	TGTGCCAGCAGTTTAGTCGACAGGGGACCCTATGGCTACACCTTC	CASSLVDRGPYGYTF
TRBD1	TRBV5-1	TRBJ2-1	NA	TGCGCCAGCAGCTTGTGGACAGGGTGGAATGAGCAGTTCTTC	CASSLWTGWNEQFF
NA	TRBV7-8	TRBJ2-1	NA	TGTGCCAGCAGCCTCCGACTAGATCTCAATGAGCAGTTCTTC	CASSLRLDLNEQFF
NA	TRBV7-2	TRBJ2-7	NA	TGTGCCAGCAGCCCCCAGTACTACGAGCAGTACTTC	CASSPQYYEQYF
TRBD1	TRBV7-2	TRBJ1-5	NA	TGTGCCAGCAGCTTTACAGGGGAAGGGGATCAGCCCCAGCATTTT	CASSFTGEGDQPQHF
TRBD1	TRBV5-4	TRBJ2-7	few	TGTGCCAGCAGCTTGTTGGGGGACAGGGGAGCCGAGCAGTACTTC	CASSLLGDRGAEQYF
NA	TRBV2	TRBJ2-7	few	TGTGCCAGCCGAACAGGAGGATACGAGCAGTACTTC	CASRTGGYEQYF